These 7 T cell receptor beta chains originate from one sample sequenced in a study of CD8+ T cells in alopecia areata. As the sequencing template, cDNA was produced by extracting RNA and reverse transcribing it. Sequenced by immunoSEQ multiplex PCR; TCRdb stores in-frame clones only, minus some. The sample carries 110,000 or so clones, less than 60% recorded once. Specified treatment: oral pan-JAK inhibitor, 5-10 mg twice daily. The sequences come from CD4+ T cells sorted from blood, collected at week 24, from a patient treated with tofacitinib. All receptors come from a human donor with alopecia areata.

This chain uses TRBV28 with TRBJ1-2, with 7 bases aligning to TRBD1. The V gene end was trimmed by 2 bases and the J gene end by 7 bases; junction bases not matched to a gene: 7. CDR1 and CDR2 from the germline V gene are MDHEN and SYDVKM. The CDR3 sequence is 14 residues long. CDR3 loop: CASSLIDRDRGYTF. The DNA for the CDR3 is TGTGCCAGCAGTTTAATCGACAGGGACCGTGGCTACACCTTC.

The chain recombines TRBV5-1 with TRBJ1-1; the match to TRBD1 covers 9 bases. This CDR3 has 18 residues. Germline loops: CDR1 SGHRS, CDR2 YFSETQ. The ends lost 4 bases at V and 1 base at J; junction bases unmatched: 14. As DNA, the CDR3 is TGCGCCAGCAGCACGAGACCGGGACAGGGAAGGCGGAACACTGAAGCTTTCTTT. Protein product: CASSTRPGQGRRNTEAFF.

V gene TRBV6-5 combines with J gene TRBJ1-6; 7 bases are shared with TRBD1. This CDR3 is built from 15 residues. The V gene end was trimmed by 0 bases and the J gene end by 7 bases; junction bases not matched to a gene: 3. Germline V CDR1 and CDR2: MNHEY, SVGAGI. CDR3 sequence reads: CASSYSTGRNSPLHF. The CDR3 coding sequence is TGTGCCAGCAGTTACTCGACAGGGAGAAATTCACCCCTCCACTTT.

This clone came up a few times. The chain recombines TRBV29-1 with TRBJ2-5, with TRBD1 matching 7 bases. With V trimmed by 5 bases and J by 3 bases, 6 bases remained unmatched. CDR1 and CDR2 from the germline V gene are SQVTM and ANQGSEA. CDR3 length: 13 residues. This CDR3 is CSVSRGGEETQYF. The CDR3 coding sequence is TGCAGCGTTAGCCGAGGGGGCGAAGAGACCCAGTACTTC.

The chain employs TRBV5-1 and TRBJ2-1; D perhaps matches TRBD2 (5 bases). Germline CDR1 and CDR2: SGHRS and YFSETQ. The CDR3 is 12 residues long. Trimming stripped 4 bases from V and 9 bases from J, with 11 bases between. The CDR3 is CASSAGNFEQFF. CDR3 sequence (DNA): TGCGCCAGCAGCGCCGGGAATTTTGAGCAGTTCTTC.

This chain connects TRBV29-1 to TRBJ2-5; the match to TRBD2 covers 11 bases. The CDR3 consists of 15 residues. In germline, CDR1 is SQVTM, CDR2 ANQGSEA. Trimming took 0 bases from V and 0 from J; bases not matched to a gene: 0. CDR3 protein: CSVEELAGDQETQYF. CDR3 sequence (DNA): TGCAGCGTTGAAGAACTAGCGGGGGACCAAGAGACCCAGTACTTC.

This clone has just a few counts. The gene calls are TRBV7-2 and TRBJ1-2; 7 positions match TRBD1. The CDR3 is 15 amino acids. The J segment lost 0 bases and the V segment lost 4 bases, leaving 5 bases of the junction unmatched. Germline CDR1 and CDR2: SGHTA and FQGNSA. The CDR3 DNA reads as TGTGCCAGCAGCTACGAAGGGACAGCTAACTATGGCTACACCTTC. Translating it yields CASSYEGTANYGYTF.